The rows below give T cell receptor beta chains drawn from one sample of a study of cytomegalovirus exposure and HLA in healthy donors. Only in-frame clones appear in the TCRdb table, and some are missing; sequencing was by immunoSEQ multiplex PCR. There are about 120,000 clones in the sample; around 74% occur only once, and 30% lies in the top ten. The sequencing sample was made of PBMCs. The receptor set was obtained from a man aged 55 to 70 in good health and CMV-seropositive. The CDR3 runs from the conserved cysteine through the conserved F or W. The order of the fields is V gene, J gene, CDR3 protein.

>TRBV19|TRBJ1-1
CASSIGRTGVNTEAFF
>TRBV4-1|TRBJ1-1
CASSQTVNTEAFF
>TRBV30|TRBJ2-2
CAWSVPAGMNTGELFF
>TRBV5-4|TRBJ1-1
CASSPPRQGGTEAFF
>TRBV6-1|TRBJ1-3
CASSDRDRGFSGNTIYF
>TRBV18|TRBJ2-7
CASSQRGGPYEQYF
>TRBV5-4|TRBJ2-3
CASSFGGDTQYF
>TRBV6-1|TRBJ2-7
CASSPASGYEQYF
>TRBV2|TRBJ2-7
CASSEGARAYEQYF
>TRBV2|TRBJ1-5
CASTQSSGSQPQHF
>TRBV11-2|TRBJ2-7
CASSFPAGGSSYEQYF
>TRBV7-3|TRBJ1-1
CASSFLRGNTEAFF
>TRBV5-1|TRBJ1-6
CASSLGSRKPSYNSPLHF
>TRBV7-2|TRBJ1-1
CASSTSGMWDLNTEAFF
>TRBV7-9|TRBJ1-1
CASSLGDREWYDTEAFF
>TRBV20-1|TRBJ2-1
CSARLDSEQFF
>TRBV19|TRBJ1-2
CASSTGRTYGYTF
>TRBV18|TRBJ2-3
CASSPRTGADTQYF
>TRBV11-2|TRBJ2-7
CASSRLEREQYF
>TRBV6-4|TRBJ1-5
CASSWAAGSNQPQHF
>TRBV29-1|TRBJ2-2
CSARTGIDTGELFF
>TRBV7-9|TRBJ1-2
CSSSLDPGIYNYGYTF
>TRBV2|TRBJ2-7
CASTERASGRVVQYF
>TRBV7-9|TRBJ1-1
CASSLQENTEAFF
>TRBV25-1|TRBJ2-1
CASSDVDSSYNEQFF
>TRBV7-9|TRBJ1-1
CASSLEAAGDTEAFF
>TRBV7-6|TRBJ1-6
CASTWGGTGVSPLHF
>TRBV28|.
CASSTPYEQYF
>TRBV5-4|TRBJ2-5
CASSKPGQGIETQYF
>TRBV23-1|TRBJ2-6
CASSQNRTGPIGANVLTF
>TRBV9|TRBJ1-2
CASSSPTYSNYGYTF